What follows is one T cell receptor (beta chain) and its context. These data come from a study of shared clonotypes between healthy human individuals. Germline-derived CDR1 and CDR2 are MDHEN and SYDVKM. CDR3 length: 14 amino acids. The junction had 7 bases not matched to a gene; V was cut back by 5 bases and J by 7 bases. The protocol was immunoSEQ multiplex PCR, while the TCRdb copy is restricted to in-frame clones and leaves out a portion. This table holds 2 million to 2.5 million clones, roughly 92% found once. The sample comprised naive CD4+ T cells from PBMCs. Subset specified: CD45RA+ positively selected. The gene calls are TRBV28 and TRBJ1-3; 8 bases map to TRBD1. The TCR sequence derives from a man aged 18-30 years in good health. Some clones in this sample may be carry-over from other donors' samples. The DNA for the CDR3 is TGTGCCAGCAGTCGTCGACAGGGGCGGAACACCATATATTTT. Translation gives CASSRRQGRNTIYF.